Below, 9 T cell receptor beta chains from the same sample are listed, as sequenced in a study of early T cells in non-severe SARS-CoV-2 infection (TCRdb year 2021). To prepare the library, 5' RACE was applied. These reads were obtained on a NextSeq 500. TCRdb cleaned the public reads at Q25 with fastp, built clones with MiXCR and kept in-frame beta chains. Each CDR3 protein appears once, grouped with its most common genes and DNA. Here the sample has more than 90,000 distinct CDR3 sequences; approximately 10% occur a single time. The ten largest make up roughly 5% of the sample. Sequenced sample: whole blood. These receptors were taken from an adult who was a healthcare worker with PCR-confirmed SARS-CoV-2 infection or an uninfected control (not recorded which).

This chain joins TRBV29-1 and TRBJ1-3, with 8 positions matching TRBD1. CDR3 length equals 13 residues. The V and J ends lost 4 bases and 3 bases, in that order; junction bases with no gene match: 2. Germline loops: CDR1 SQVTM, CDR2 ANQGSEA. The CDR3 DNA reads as TGCAGCGTTGCGACAGGGGATGGAAACACCATATATTTT. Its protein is CSVATGDGNTIYF.

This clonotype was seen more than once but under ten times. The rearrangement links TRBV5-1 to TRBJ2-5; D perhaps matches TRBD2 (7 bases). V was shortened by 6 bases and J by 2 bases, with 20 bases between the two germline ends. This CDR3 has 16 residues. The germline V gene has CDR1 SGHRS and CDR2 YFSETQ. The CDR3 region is CASKGGRDYPQETQYF. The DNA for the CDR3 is TGCGCCAGCAAGGGGGGGCGCGATTATCCACAAGAGACCCAGTACTTC.

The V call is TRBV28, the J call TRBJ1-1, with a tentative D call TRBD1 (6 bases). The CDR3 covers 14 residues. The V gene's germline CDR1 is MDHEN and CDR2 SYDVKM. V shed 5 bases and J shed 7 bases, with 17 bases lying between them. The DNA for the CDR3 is TGTGCCAGCAGTGCCCCCCCGGGGGGCCGTGAAGCTTTCTTT. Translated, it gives CASSAPPGGREAFF.

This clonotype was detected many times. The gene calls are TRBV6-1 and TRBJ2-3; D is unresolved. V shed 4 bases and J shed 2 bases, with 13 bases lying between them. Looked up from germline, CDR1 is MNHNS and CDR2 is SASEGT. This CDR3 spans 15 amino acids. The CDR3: CASSGGRSDTDTQYF. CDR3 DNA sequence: TGTGCCAGCAGTGGGGGTAGGTCCGACACAGATACGCAGTATTTT.

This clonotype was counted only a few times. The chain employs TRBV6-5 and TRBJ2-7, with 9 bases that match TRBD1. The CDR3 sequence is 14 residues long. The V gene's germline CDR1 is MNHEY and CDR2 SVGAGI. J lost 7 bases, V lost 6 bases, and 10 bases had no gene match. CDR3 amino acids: CASSQDRGLEEQYF. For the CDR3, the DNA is TGTGCCAGCAGCCAGGACAGGGGACTTGAGGAGCAGTACTTC.

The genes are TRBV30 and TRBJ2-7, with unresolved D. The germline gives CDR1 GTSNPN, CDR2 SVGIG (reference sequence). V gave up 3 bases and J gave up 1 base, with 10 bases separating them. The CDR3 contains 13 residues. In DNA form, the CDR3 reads TGTGCCTGGAGCAGAGTGCCGTCCTACGAGCAGTACTTC. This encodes CAWSRVPSYEQYF.

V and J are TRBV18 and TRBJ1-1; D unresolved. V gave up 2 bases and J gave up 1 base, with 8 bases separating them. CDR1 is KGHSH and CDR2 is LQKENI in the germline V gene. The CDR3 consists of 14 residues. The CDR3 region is CASSPSKGNTEAFF. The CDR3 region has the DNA TGTGCCAGCTCACCATCTAAGGGGAACACTGAAGCTTTCTTT.

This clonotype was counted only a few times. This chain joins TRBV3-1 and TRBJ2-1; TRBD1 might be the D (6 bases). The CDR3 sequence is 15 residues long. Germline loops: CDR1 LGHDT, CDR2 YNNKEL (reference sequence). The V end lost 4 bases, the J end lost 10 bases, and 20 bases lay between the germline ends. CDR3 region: CASSPPELGGQEQFF. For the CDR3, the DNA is TGTGCCAGCAGCCCCCCTGAGCTTGGGGGCCAGGAGCAGTTCTTC.

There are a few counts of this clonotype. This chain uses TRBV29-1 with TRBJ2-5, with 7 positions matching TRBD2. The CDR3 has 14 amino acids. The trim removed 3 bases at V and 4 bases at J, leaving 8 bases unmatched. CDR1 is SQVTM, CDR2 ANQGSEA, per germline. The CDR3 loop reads CSVDGREYRETQYF. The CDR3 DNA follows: TGCAGCGTTGATGGGCGGGAGTATAGAGAGACCCAGTACTTC. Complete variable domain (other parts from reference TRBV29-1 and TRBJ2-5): SAVISQKPSRDICQRGTSLTIQCQVDSQVTMMFWYRQQPGQSLTLIATANQGSEATYESGFVIDKFPISRPNLTFSTLTVSNMSPEDSSIYLCSVDGREYRETQYFGPGTRLLVL.